The present TCR beta chain was sequenced within a study of OX40 agonist ivuxolimab in advanced cancers. About the study: Ivuxolimab doses were 0.01, 0.1, 0.3, 1.5, 3 or 10 mg/kg every 2 weeks.

Autoimmune disease history or systemic immunosuppression excluded patients. Blood sampling took place at baseline, cycle 4 day 1, and cycle 7 day 1. The CDR3 sequence is 17 residues long. Trimming took off 6 bases at V and 1 base at J, with 20 bases between the two ends. Germline loops: CDR1 KGHSH, CDR2 LQKENI. General study findings and limits: Clonal expansion by week 6 occurred in CD4+ and CD8+ blood T cells (at 0.1 to 3.0 mg/kg).

This clone is a singleton in its sample. Its specificity is unknown. Using immunoSEQ multiplex PCR, the repertoire was profiled, and TCRdb retains in-frame clones only, with some absent. The repertoire holds some 70,000 clones, with roughly 87% as singletons. This clonotype was obtained from an adult with an advanced solid tumor such as melanoma, head and neck, liver or kidney cancer. The chain is built from TRBV18 and TRBJ2-3; D gene unclear. The specimen comprised CD4+ or CD8+ T cells sorted from blood, sampled in a trial of the OX40 agonist ivuxolimab. The CDR3 spells CASSPSRETDRTDTQYF. CDR3 in DNA: TGTGCCAGCTCGCCCAGCCGAGAGACCGACCGCACAGATACGCAGTATTTT. Full variable domain (remainder filled in from reference TRBV18 and TRBJ2-3): NAGVMQNPRHLVRRRGQEARLRCSPMKGHSHVYWYRQLPEEGLKFMVYLQKENIIDESGMPKERFSAEFPKEGPSILRIQQVVRGDSAAYFCASSPSRETDRTDTQYFGPGTRLTVL.